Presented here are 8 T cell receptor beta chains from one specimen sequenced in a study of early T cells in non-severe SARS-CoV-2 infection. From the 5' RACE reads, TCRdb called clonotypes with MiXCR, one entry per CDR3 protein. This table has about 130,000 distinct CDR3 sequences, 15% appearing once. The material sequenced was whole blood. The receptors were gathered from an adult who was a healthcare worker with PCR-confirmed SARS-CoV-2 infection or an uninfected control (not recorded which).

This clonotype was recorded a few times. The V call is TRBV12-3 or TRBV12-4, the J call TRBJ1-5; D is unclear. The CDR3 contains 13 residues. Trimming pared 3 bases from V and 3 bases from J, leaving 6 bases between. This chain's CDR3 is CASSFSNNQPQHF. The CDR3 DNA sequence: TGTGCCAGCAGTTTCAGTAACAATCAGCCCCAGCATTTT.

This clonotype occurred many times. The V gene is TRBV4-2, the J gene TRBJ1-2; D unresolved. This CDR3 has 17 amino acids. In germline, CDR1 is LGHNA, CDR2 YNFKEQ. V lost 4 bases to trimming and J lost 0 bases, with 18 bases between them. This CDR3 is CASSPLGGEKANYGYTF. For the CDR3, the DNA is TGTGCCAGCAGCCCTTTAGGAGGCGAAAAGGCTAACTATGGCTACACCTTC.

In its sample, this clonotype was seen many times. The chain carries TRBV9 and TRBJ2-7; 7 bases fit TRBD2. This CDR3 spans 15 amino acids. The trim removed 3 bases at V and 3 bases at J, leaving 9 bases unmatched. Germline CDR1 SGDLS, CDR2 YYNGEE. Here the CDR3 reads CASSADSGDYYEQYF. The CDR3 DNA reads TGTGCCAGCAGCGCCGACAGCGGGGACTACTACGAGCAGTACTTC. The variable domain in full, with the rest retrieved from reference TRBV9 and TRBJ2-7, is DSGVTQTPKHLITATGQRVTLRCSPRSGDLSVYWYQQSLDQGLQFLIQYYNGEERAKGNILERFSAQQFPDLHSELNLSSLELGDSALYFCASSADSGDYYEQYFGPGTRLTVT.

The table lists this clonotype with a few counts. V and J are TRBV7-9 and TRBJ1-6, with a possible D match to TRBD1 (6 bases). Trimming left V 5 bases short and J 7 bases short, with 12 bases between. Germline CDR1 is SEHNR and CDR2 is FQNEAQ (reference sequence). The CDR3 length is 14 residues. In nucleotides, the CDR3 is TGTGCCAGCAGCCCGGGACAAGCGAATTCACCCCTCCACTTT. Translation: CASSPGQANSPLHF.

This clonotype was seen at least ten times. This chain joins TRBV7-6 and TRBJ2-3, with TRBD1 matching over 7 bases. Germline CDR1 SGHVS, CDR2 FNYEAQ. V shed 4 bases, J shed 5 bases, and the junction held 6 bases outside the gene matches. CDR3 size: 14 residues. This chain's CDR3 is CASSSTRGLDTQYF. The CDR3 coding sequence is TGTGCCAGCAGCTCTACCAGGGGGTTAGATACGCAGTATTTT.

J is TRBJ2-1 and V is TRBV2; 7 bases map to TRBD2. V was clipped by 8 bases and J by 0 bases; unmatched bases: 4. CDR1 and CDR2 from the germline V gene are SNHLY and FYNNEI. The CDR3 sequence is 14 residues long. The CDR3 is CASAGVSSYNEQFF. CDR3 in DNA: TGTGCCAGCGCGGGGGTAAGCTCCTACAATGAGCAGTTCTTC. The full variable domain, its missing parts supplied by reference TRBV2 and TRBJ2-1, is EPEVTQTPSHQVTQMGQEVILRCVPISNHLYFYWYRQILGQKVEFLVSFYNNEISEKSEIFDDQFSVERPDGSNFTLKIRSTKLEDSAMYFCASAGVSSYNEQFFGPGTRLTVL.

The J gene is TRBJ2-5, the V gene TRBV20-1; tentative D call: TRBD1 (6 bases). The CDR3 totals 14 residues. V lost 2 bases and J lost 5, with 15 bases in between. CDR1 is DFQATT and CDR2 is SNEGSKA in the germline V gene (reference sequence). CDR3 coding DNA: TGCAGTGCTAGAATTTCAGGGGTAACGGAGACCCAGTACTTC. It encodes CSARISGVTETQYF.

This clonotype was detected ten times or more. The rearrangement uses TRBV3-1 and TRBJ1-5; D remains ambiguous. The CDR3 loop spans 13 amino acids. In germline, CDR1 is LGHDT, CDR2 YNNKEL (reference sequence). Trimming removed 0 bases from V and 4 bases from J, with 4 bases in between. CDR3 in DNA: TGTGCCAGCAGCCAAGATTTAAATCAGCCCCAGCATTTT. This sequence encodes CASSQDLNQPQHF.